This TCR beta chain was identified during a study of OX40 agonist ivuxolimab in advanced cancers. Data came from immunoSEQ multiplex PCR; TCRdb stores just in-frame clones and leaves some out. This table holds approximately 32,000 clones, 89% found once. V lost 2 bases, J lost 9 bases, and 11 bases lay in between. Germline loops: CDR1 GTSNPN, CDR2 SVGIG (reference sequence). The CDR3 covers 12 residues. This clone was recorded once. Source: CD4+ or CD8+ T cells sorted from blood, taken in a trial of the OX40 agonist ivuxolimab. The TCR sequence derives from an adult with an advanced solid tumor such as melanoma, head and neck, liver or kidney cancer. The chain combines TRBV30 with TRBJ2-1; tentatively, D is TRBD2 (5 bases). The CDR3 DNA reads TGTGCCTGGAGTCTGGTGGCGGGTGAGCAGTTCTTC. It encodes CAWSLVAGEQFF.